A single sample is the source of the 20 T cell receptor beta chains below, sequenced in a study of CD8 T cells in Susac syndrome (dated by TCRdb to the late 2010s). The library was generated by the immunoSEQ multiplex PCR assay. RNA was extracted using the RNeasy kit, and about 0.5 to 1 ug of the RNA was reverse transcribed with random hexamers. TCRdb trimmed public reads at Q25 via fastp, called clones via MiXCR and kept in-frame beta chains. Under each unique CDR3 protein, matching rows form one entry showing the most common genes and DNA. The sample table shows about 84,000 distinct CDR3 sequences, and approximately 96% are seen once. The ten largest clones represent more than 0.35% of the sample. The source material was CD8+ T cells from PBMCs. Receptors were obtained from a human donor with Susac syndrome.

This clonotype came up a few times. This chain links TRBV9 with TRBJ1-5; D remains unclear. CDR1 is SGDLS, CDR2 YYNGEE, per germline. The CDR3 contains 13 residues. Trimming shortened V by 4 bases and J by 5 bases, and 10 bases separated the two germline ends. The CDR3 DNA follows: TGTGCCAGCAGCCCCCGCGGAGATCAGCCCCAGCATTTT. Translating gives CASSPRGDQPQHF.

The CDR3 DNA sequence: TGTGCCAGCACCTCTAGGGGAGTCCCTGAAGCTTTCTTT. Protein: CASTSRGVPEAFF. This chain joins TRBV6-2 or TRBV6-3 and TRBJ1-1, with D possibly matching TRBD1 (5 bases). Germline V CDR1 and CDR2: MNHEY, SVGEGT. CDR3 length: 13 amino acids. Trimming took 7 bases from V and 6 from J, leaving 15 bases between them.

The chain combines TRBV6-6 with TRBJ2-7; D ambiguous. The V end lost 0 bases, the J end lost 5 bases, and 8 bases lay between the germline ends. Germline V gives CDR1 MNHNY, CDR2 SVGAGI (reference sequence). This CDR3 has 13 amino acids. CDR3 sequence: CASSYSINHEQYV. As DNA, the CDR3 is TGTGCCAGCAGTTACTCCATCAACCACGAGCAGTACGTC.

The CDR3 sequence is CASSSFWGAGGNEQFF. The CDR3 region has the DNA TGTGCCAGCAGCTCCTTTTGGGGGGCCGGCGGGAATGAGCAGTTCTTC. The J gene is TRBJ2-1, the V gene TRBV5-4; D is possibly TRBD1 or TRBD2 (6 bases each). CDR1 and CDR2 from the germline V gene are SGHNT and YYREEE (reference sequence). The CDR3 is 16 residues long. The V and J ends lost 3 bases and 7 bases respectively, with 20 bases between them.

Only one count was recorded for this clonotype. The V and J genes are TRBV4-3 and TRBJ2-6, with D perhaps TRBD2 (5 bases). CDR3 length: 16 amino acids. Germline CDR1 is LGHNA and CDR2 is YSLEER. The V end was cut by 0 bases, the J end by 1 base, with 7 bases between. The CDR3 loop reads CASSQEGSSGANVLTF. In DNA form, the CDR3 reads TGCGCCAGCAGCCAAGAAGGGAGTTCTGGGGCCAACGTCCTGACTTTC.

The CDR3: CASSSGQGLDEQYF. The CDR3 DNA follows: TGTGCCAGCAGCTCCGGACAGGGGCTGGACGAGCAGTACTTC. The chain is built from TRBV7-3 and TRBJ2-7; 9 nucleotides align to TRBD1. Trimming cost V 4 bases and J 5 bases; bases outside gene matches: 6. The CDR3 sequence is 14 residues long. CDR1 is SGHTA, CDR2 FQGTGA, per germline.

This rearrangement joins TRBV7-6 to TRBJ2-1; perhaps TRBD1 as D (5 bases). The CDR3 has 19 residues. Germline CDR1 and CDR2: SGHVS and FNYEAQ. The V end was cut by 9 bases, the J end by 3 bases, with 30 bases between. CDR3 bases: TGTGCCAGTGGGGCGAGCGAGGTCTCTTGGATGGGCGGCTACAATGAGCAGTTCTTC. Translation: CASGASEVSWMGGYNEQFF.

The chain employs TRBV27 and TRBJ2-7; no clear D. Trimming took 10 bases from V and 0 from J, leaving 10 bases between them. CDR1 and CDR2 from the germline V gene are MNHEY and SMNVEV (reference sequence). CDR3 length: 12 amino acids. The CDR3 reads CATGPSSYEQYF. CDR3 bases: TGTGCCACAGGCCCGAGCTCCTACGAGCAGTACTTC.

The chain recombines TRBV4-3 with TRBJ2-1; TRBD2 agrees at 7 bases. V shed 0 bases and J 3 bases; nucleotides not matched to a gene: 8. In germline, CDR1 is LGHNA, CDR2 YSLEER. The CDR3 is 17 residues long. The CDR3 is CASSQDLSSGVYNEQFF. The CDR3, as DNA: TGCGCCAGCAGCCAAGATCTCTCAAGCGGGGTCTACAATGAGCAGTTCTTC.

The chain employs TRBV15 and TRBJ2-1, with 8 bases lining up with TRBD1. The ends lost 1 base at V and 3 bases at J; junction bases unmatched: 8. This CDR3 is 17 amino acids long. Germline values: CDR1 LNHNV, CDR2 YYDKDF (reference sequence). The CDR3 reads CATSRAWGTGRYNEQFF. The CDR3 DNA follows: TGTGCCACCAGCAGAGCTTGGGGGACAGGTCGCTACAATGAGCAGTTCTTC.

The chain employs TRBV20-1 and TRBJ2-7; 13 bases align to TRBD2. The J segment lost 3 bases and the V segment lost 6 bases, leaving 2 bases of the junction unmatched. The V gene's germline CDR1 is DFQATT and CDR2 SNEGSKA (reference sequence). This CDR3 is built from 13 residues. The CDR3 nucleotides are TGCAGTGCCCGGACTAGCGGGGGCTACGAGCAGTACTTC. Encoded protein: CSARTSGGYEQYF.

J is TRBJ2-1 and V is TRBV6-2 or TRBV6-3; 9 nucleotides line up with TRBD2. V lost 2 bases, J lost 2 bases, and 4 bases stayed unmatched. The germline gives CDR1 MNHEY, CDR2 SVGEGT. The length of the CDR3 is 16 residues. CDR3: CASSYEASGTYNEQFF. As DNA, the CDR3 is TGTGCCAGCAGTTACGAGGCTAGCGGGACCTACAATGAGCAGTTCTTC.

The J gene is TRBJ1-2, the V gene TRBV12-3 or TRBV12-4; D might be TRBD1 (6 bases). The CDR3 runs 15 residues. Trimming shortened V by 6 bases and J by 3 bases, and 17 bases separated the two germline ends. Here the CDR3 DNA reads TGTGCCAGCAGCCCAGAAACAGGGCGCCACTATGGCTACACCTTC. Amino acids: CASSPETGRHYGYTF.

The gene calls are TRBV28 and TRBJ2-5; 9 bases are shared with TRBD2. Germline V gene data show CDR1 as MDHEN and CDR2 as SYDVKM. With 2 bases clipped from V and 5 bases from J, the junction kept 9 bases outside the gene matches. The CDR3 has 16 residues. CDR3 in amino acids: CASSLEVAGGGETQYF. The DNA of the CDR3 is TGTGCCAGCAGTTTAGAGGTGGCGGGAGGGGGCGAGACCCAGTACTTC.

The chain combines TRBV6-4 with TRBJ2-5, with a tentative D call TRBD1 (6 bases). This CDR3 comprises 13 residues. Looked up from germline, CDR1 is MRHNA and CDR2 is SNTAGT. V lost 7 bases, J lost 5 bases, and 14 bases lay in between. CDR3 protein: CASTKTGEETQYF. The CDR3 DNA is TGTGCCAGCACGAAGACAGGAGAGGAGACCCAGTACTTC.

The chain employs TRBV27 and TRBJ2-1, with 11 nucleotides matching TRBD2. The CDR3 runs to 14 residues. The V gene end was trimmed by 3 bases and the J gene end by 10 bases; junction bases not matched to a gene: 5. CDR1 and CDR2 from the germline V gene are MNHEY and SMNVEV (reference sequence). CDR3 bases: TGTGCCAGCAGTTTTAGCGGGAGGGTCCCCGAGCAGTTCTTC. Translation gives CASSFSGRVPEQFF.

The chain carries TRBV4-2 and TRBJ2-7; the match to TRBD2 covers 7 bases. V was clipped by 8 bases and J by 3 bases; unmatched bases: 7. This CDR3 is built from 13 residues. Germline V gives CDR1 LGHNA, CDR2 YNFKEQ. Written as DNA, the CDR3 is TGTGCCAGCCGTGCGGGGGAAAACTACGAGCAGTACTTC. Its protein product is CASRAGENYEQYF.

The V gene is TRBV2, the J gene TRBJ2-7, with D possibly TRBD1 on 5 matching bases. This CDR3 is 13 amino acids long. Trimming removed 8 bases from V and 1 base from J, with 12 bases in between. Germline CDR1 reads SNHLY; CDR2 reads FYNNEI. This CDR3 is CASDAGRSYEQYV. The CDR3 coding sequence is TGTGCCAGCGATGCAGGGCGATCCTACGAGCAGTACGTC.

The chain combines TRBV28 with TRBJ2-3; 13 bases fit TRBD2. Trimming cost V 6 bases and J 4 bases; bases outside gene matches: 4. The length of the CDR3 is 15 residues. Germline values: CDR1 MDHEN, CDR2 SYDVKM. The CDR3 DNA reads as TGTGCCAGCAGGCGACTAGCGGGGGGAGCAGATACGCAGTATTTT. Its protein is CASRRLAGGADTQYF.

The chain links TRBV6-4 to TRBJ2-5; D possibly corresponds to TRBD2 (6 bases). Trimming pared 7 bases from V and 0 bases from J, leaving 9 bases between. Germline values: CDR1 MRHNA, CDR2 SNTAGT. This CDR3 has 13 amino acids. The CDR3 sequence is CASMGGYQETQYF. The CDR3 DNA is TGTGCCAGCATGGGGGGTTACCAAGAGACCCAGTACTTC.